This is a list of T cell receptor beta chains from one sample in a study of T-cell reconstitution after alpha-beta-depleted transplantation in children. TCRdb processed the PCR reads anew with MiXCR; each CDR3 protein has one entry. The sample has fewer than 400,000 distinct CDR3 sequences; just over 20% are singletons. This specimen consisted of PBMCs from the stem cell graft donor, obtained from the stem cell graft. Every receptor here comes from a human donor who donated a stem cell graft to a child with acute myeloid leukemia. Both conserved end residues are part of each CDR3. A D gene is named only where the DNA matches it firmly.

j_call,v_call,d_call,cdr3_aa
TRBJ1-4,TRBV12-3/TRBV12-4,NA,CASKGAGDNEKLFF
TRBJ2-3,TRBV7-6,TRBD1,CASSHRGPTDTQYF
TRBJ2-2,TRBV7-9,TRBD1,CASSLDRGSSGELFF
TRBJ2-7,TRBV12-3/TRBV12-4,TRBD2,CASSSLAGDGREQYF
TRBJ2-1,TRBV20-1,NA,CSARSLSRRADNEQFF
TRBJ2-1,TRBV20-1,TRBD2,CSARVLAGFFSSYNEQFF
TRBJ2-3,TRBV20-1,TRBD2,CSATPAVAGLDTQYF
TRBJ2-1,TRBV7-9,TRBD1,CASSSGQQYVHEQFF
TRBJ2-1,TRBV12-5,TRBD2,CASGPGLAGYNEQFF
TRBJ2-4,TRBV28,NA,CASSQGRWGRNIQYF
TRBJ2-1,TRBV4-1,TRBD1,CASSQGQGAVQRNEQFF
TRBJ1-1,TRBV12-3/TRBV12-4,TRBD1,CASTQGGYNTEAFF
TRBJ1-2,TRBV20-1,NA,CSARETVLGGYTF
TRBJ2-1,TRBV28,NA,CASSLDVLVNEQFF
TRBJ1-2,TRBV20-1,NA,CSADLQERGTLNYGYTF
TRBJ2-1,TRBV12-3/TRBV12-4,TRBD2,CASSLLAGEVEQFF
TRBJ1-4,TRBV30,NA,CAWRFRQPGEKLFF
TRBJ1-1,TRBV6-5,NA,CASNGDNTEAFF
TRBJ2-6,TRBV12-3/TRBV12-4,TRBD1,CASSWTGSGANVLTF
TRBJ1-2,TRBV12-3/TRBV12-4,NA,CASSQDNRYGYTF
TRBJ1-1,TRBV10-3,NA,CAIGLNTEAFF
TRBJ1-1,TRBV28,NA,CAAQQGATAFF
TRBJ1-1,TRBV27,NA,CASSPGKIRDNTEAFF
TRBJ2-1,TRBV5-1,NA,CASSPGRGLENRQFF
TRBJ1-5,TRBV7-3,NA,CASSLTSDQPQHF
TRBJ1-1,TRBV19,NA,CASSIDRGHTEAFF
TRBJ2-1,TRBV11-2,NA,CASSLDSQLNEQFF
TRBJ2-7,TRBV12-3/TRBV12-4,NA,CASSPAAPYEQYF
TRBJ2-1,TRBV28,NA,CASSLWVLRRSSYNEQFF